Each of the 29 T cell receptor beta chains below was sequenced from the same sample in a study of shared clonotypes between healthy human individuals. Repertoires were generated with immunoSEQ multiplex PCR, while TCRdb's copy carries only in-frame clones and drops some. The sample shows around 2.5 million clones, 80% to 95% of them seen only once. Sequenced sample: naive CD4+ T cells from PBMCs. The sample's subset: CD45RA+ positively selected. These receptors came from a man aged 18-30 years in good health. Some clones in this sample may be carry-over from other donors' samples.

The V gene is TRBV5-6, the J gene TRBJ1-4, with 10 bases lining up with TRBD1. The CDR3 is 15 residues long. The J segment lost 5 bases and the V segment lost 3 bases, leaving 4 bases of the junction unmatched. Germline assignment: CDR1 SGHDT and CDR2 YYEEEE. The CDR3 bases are TGTGCCAGCAGCTCCCCGGGACAGGGGAATGAAAAACTGTTTTTT. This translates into CASSSPGQGNEKLFF.

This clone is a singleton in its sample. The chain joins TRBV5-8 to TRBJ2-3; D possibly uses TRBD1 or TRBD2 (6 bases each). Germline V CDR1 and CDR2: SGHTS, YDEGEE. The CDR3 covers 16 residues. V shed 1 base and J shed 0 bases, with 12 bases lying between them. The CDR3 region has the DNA TGTGCCAGCAGCTTGAGGGGGGTAACTAGCACAGATACGCAGTATTTT. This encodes CASSLRGVTSTDTQYF. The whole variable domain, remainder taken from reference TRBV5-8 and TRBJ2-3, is EAGVTQSPTHLIKTRGQQATLRCSPISGHTSVYWYQQALGLGLQFLLWYDEGEERNRGNFPPRFSGRQFPNYSSELNVNALELEDSALYLCASSLRGVTSTDTQYFGPGTRLTVL.

The CDR3 loop reads CASSFQGWTEAFF. The CDR3 DNA is TGTGCCAGCAGTTTTCAGGGCTGGACTGAAGCTTTCTTT. The chain uses TRBV27 and TRBJ1-1; tentative D call: TRBD1 (5 bases). This CDR3 region has 13 residues. From germline, CDR1 is MNHEY and CDR2 SMNVEV (reference sequence). Trimming took 3 bases from V and 5 from J, leaving 10 bases between them.

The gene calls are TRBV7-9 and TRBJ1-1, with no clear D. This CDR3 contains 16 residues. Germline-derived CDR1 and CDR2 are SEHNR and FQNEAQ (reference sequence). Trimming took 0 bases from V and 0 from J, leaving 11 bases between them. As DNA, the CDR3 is TGTGCCAGCAGCTTAGCTGGTTCGCCCATGAACACTGAAGCTTTCTTT. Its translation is CASSLAGSPMNTEAFF. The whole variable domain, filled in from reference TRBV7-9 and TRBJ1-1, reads DTGVSQNPRHKITKRGQNVTFRCDPISEHNRLYWYRQTLGQGPEFLTYFQNEAQLEKSRLLSDRFSAERPKGSFSTLEIQRTEQGDSAMYLCASSLAGSPMNTEAFFGQGTRLTVV.

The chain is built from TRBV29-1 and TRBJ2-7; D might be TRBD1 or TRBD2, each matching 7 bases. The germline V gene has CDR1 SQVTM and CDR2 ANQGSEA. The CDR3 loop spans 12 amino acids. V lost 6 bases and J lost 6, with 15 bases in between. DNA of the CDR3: TGCAGCGTCAGTAGCAGGGGGGGCGAGCAGTACTTC. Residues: CSVSSRGGEQYF.

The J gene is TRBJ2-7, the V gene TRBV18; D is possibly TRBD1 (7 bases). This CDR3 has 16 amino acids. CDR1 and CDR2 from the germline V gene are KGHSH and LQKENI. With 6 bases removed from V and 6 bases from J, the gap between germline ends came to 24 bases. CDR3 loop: CASSPQGGRSEGEQYF. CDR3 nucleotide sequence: TGTGCCAGCTCCCCTCAGGGGGGTAGGAGTGAAGGCGAGCAGTACTTC.

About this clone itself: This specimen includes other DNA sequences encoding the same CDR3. The CDR3 DNA is TGTGCCAGCAGTTATCGAGGCTCCTACGAGCAGTACTTC. Translation: CASSYRGSYEQYF. This chain uses TRBV27 with TRBJ2-7, with unresolved D. CDR3 size: 13 residues. Per germline, CDR1 MNHEY and CDR2 SMNVEV (reference sequence). V gave up 4 bases and J gave up 0 bases, with 7 bases separating them.

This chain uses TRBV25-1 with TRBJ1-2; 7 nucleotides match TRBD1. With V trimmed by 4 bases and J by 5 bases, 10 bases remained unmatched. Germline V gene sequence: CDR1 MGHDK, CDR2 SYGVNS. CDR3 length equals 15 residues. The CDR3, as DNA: TGTGCCAGCAGTGGACAGGGTAAAGCTCTATATGGCTACACCTTC. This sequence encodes CASSGQGKALYGYTF.

The CDR3 coding sequence is TGCGCCAGCAACCCACAGGGGTGGGTAGATACGCAGTATTTT. It is translated as CASNPQGWVDTQYF. V usage is TRBV5-1 and J usage is TRBJ2-3, with 7 bases that match TRBD1. In germline, CDR1 is SGHRS, CDR2 YFSETQ. The CDR3 is 14 amino acids. J was trimmed by 5 bases and V by 6 bases; bases with no gene match: 9. Full variable domain (rest looked up from reference TRBV5-1 and TRBJ2-3): KAGVTQTPRYLIKTRGQQVTLSCSPISGHRSVSWYQQTPGQGLQFLFEYFSETQRNKGNFPGRFSGRQFSNSRSEMNVSTLELGDSALYLCASNPQGWVDTQYFGPGTRLTVL.

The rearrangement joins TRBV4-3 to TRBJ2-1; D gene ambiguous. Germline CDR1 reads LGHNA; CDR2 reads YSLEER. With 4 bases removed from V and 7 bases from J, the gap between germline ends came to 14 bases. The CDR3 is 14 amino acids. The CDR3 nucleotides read TGCGCCAGCAGCCGCGGACGCTTGGGGAATGAGCAGTTCTTC. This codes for CASSRGRLGNEQFF.

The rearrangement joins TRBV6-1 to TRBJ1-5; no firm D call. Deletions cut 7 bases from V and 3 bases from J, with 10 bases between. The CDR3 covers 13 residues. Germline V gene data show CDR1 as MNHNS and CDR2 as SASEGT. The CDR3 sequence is CASTRRNNQPQHF. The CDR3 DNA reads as TGTGCCAGCACCAGACGGAACAATCAGCCCCAGCATTTT.

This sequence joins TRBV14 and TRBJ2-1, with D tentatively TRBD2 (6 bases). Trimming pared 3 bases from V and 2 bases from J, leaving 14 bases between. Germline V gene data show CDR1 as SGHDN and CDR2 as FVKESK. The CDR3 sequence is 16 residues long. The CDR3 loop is CASSHRPGEPYNEQFF. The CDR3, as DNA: TGTGCCAGCAGCCACCGCCCGGGGGAGCCCTACAATGAGCAGTTCTTC.

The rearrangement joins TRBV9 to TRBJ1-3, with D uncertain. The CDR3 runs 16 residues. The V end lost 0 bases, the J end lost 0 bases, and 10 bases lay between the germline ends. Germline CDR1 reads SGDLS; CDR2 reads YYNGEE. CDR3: CASSVGQVDSGNTIYF. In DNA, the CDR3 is TGTGCCAGCAGCGTAGGTCAGGTCGACTCTGGAAACACCATATATTTT.

The CDR3 bases are TGTGCCAGCAGCGGGGACAGGGGAGAGACCCAGTACTTC. Its translation: CASSGDRGETQYF. The V and J genes are TRBV11-3 and TRBJ2-5, with 10 positions matching TRBD1. The CDR3 contains 13 residues. Germline V gives CDR1 SGHNT, CDR2 YENEEA. The V gene end was trimmed by 5 bases and the J gene end by 4 bases; junction bases not matched to a gene: 1.

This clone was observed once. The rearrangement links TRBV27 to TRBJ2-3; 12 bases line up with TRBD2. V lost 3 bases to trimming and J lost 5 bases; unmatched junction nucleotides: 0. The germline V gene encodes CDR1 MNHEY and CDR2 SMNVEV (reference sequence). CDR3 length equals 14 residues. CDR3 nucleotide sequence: TGTGCCAGCAGTTTGGGACTAGCGGGAGATACGCAGTATTTT. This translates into CASSLGLAGDTQYF.

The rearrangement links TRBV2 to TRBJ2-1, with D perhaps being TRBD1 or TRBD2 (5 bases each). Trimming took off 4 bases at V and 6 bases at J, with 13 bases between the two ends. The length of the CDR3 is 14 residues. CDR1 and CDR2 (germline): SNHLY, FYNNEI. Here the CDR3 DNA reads TGTGCCAGCAGTGGGGGGAATGATCGCAATGAGCAGTTCTTC. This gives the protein CASSGGNDRNEQFF.

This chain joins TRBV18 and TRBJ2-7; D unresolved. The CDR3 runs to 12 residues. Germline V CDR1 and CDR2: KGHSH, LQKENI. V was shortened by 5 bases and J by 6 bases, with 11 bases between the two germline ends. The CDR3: CASSSLRAEQYF. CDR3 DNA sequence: TGTGCCAGCTCATCCCTGAGAGCCGAGCAGTACTTC.

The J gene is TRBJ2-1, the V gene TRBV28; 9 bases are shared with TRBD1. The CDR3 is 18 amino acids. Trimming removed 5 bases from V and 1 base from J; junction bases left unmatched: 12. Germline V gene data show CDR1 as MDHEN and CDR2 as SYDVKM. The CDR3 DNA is TGTGCCAGCAGTCGCCCCTCTCCGACAGGGGGATCCTACAATGAGCAGTTCTTC. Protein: CASSRPSPTGGSYNEQFF.

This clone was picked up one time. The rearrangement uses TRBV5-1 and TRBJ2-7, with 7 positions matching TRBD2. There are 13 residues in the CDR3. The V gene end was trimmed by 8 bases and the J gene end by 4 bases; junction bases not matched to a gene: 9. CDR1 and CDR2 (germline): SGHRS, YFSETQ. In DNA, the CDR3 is TGCGCCAGTGGGAGGGACGGACCATACGAGCAGTACTTC. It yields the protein CASGRDGPYEQYF. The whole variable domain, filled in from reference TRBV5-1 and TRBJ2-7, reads KAGVTQTPRYLIKTRGQQVTLSCSPISGHRSVSWYQQTPGQGLQFLFEYFSETQRNKGNFPGRFSGRQFSNSRSEMNVSTLELGDSALYLCASGRDGPYEQYFGPGTRLTVT.

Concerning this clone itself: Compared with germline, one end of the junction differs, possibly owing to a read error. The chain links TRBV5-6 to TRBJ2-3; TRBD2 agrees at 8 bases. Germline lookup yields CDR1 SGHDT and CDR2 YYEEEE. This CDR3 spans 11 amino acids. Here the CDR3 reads CASRNGGTSRF. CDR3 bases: TGTGCCAGCAGGAACGGGGGGACTAGTAGGTTT.

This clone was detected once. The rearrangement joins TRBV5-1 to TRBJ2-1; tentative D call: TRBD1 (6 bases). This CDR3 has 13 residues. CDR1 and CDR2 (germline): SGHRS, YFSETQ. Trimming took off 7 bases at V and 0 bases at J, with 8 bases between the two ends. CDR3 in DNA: TGCGCCAGCCGACAGGACTCCTACAATGAGCAGTTCTTC. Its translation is CASRQDSYNEQFF.

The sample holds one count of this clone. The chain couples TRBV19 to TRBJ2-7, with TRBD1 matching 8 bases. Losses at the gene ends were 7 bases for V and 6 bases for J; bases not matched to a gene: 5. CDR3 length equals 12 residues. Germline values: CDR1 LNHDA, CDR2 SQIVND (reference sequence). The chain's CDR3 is CASNDRGREQYF. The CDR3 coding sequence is TGTGCCAGTAACGACAGGGGCCGCGAGCAGTACTTC.

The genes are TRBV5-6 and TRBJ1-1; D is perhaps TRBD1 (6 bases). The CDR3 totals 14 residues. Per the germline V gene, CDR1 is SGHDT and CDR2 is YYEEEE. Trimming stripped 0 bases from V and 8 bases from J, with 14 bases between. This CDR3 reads CASSLGRRGPEAFF. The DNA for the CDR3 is TGTGCCAGCAGCTTGGGCCGCAGGGGTCCCGAAGCTTTCTTT.

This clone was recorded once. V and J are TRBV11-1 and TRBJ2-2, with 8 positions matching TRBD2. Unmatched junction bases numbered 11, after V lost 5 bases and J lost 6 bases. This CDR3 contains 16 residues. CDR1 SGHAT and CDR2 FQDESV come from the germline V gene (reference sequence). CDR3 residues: CASSPVGTRGAGELFF. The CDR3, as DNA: TGTGCCAGCAGCCCCGTGGGGACTAGGGGGGCCGGGGAGCTGTTTTTT. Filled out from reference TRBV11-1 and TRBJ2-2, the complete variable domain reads EAEVAQSPRYKITEKSQAVAFWCDPISGHATLYWYRQILGQGPELLVQFQDESVVDDSQLPKDRFSAERLKGVDSTLKIQPAELGDSAMYLCASSPVGTRGAGELFFGEGSRLTVL.

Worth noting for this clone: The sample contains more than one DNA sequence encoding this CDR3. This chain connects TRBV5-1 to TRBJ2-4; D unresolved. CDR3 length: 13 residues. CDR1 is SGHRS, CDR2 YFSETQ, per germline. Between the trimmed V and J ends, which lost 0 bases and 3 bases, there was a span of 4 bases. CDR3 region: CASSLGGKNIQYF. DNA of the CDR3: TGCGCCAGCAGCTTGGGGGGCAAAAACATTCAGTACTTC.

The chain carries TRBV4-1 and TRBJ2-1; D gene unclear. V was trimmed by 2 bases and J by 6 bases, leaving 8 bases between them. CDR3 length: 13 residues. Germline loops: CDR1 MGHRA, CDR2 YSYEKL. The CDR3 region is CASSQLSSNEQFF. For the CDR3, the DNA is TGCGCCAGCAGCCAATTAAGTTCCAATGAGCAGTTCTTC.

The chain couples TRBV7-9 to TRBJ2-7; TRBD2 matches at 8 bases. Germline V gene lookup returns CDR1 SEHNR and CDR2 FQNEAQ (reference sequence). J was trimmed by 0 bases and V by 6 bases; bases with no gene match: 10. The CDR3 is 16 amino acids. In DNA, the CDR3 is TGTGCCAGCAGTGCCGGGACTAGAACCCTCTCCTACGAGCAGTACTTC. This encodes CASSAGTRTLSYEQYF.

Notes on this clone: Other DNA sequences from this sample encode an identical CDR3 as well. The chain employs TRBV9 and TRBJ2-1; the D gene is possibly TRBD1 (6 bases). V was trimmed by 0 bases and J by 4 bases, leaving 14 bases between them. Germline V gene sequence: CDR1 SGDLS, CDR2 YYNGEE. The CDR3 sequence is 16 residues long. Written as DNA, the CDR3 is TGTGCCAGCAGCGTAGGTCCAGGGGTATCTTACAATGAGCAGTTCTTC. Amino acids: CASSVGPGVSYNEQFF.

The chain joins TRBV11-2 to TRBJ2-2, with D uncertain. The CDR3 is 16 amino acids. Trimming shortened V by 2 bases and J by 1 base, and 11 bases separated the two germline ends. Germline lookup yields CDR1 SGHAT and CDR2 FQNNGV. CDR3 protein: CASSLTGRRNTGELFF. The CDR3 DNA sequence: TGTGCCAGCAGCTTAACGGGCAGGCGGAACACCGGGGAGCTGTTTTTT.